What follows are 4 T cell receptor beta chains derived from one specimen sequenced in a study of blood T cell repertoires in COVID-19 (dated by TCRdb to the early 2020s). Libraries were constructed by the immunoSEQ multiplex PCR assay. TCRdb took over this immuneACCESS table, retaining in-frame rearrangements with V and J assigned. Such tables are incomplete; in checked studies, under half of the missing clones stem from an unresolved V gene, and the remainder is unexplained. A total of under 250,000 clones appear in this sample, just over 90% of them only once. Jointly, the top ten make up around 1.2% of the sample. Specimen: peripheral blood. These receptors were taken from a man aged 25 to 45 with acute or convalescent COVID-19.

The rearrangement uses TRBV28 and TRBJ2-5, with 11 bases lining up with TRBD2. The CDR3 extends over 16 amino acids. Per germline, CDR1 MDHEN and CDR2 SYDVKM. The V and J ends lost 2 bases and 1 base, in that order; junction bases with no gene match: 3. CDR3 bases: TGTGCCAGCAGTTTAATTAGCGGGGGGGCCCAAGAGACCCAGTACTTC. Amino acids: CASSLISGGAQETQYF. Looking up the rest from reference TRBV28 and TRBJ2-5 gives the full variable domain: DVKVTQSSRYLVKRTGEKVFLECVQDMDHENMFWYRQDPGLGLRLIYFSYDVKMKEKGDIPEGYSVSREKKERFSLILESASTNQTSMYLCASSLISGGAQETQYFGPGTRLLVL.

J is TRBJ2-2 and V is TRBV27, with D possibly TRBD2 on 6 matching bases. Germline CDR1 reads MNHEY; CDR2 reads SMNVEV (reference sequence). The CDR3 runs to 15 residues. V lost 4 bases and J 0 bases, leaving 9 bases between the germline ends. The CDR3 here is CASSSGTANTGELFF. CDR3 nucleotide sequence: TGTGCCAGCAGTTCCGGGACTGCGAACACCGGGGAGCTGTTTTTT.

This chain joins TRBV7-8 and TRBJ1-5; TRBD1 matches 7 bases. The CDR3 covers 16 residues. Germline-derived CDR1 and CDR2 are SGHVS and FQNEAQ. J lost 0 bases, V lost 5 bases, and 7 bases had no gene match. The CDR3: CASSRGTDYSNQPQHF. The CDR3 DNA follows: TGTGCCAGCAGCCGAGGGACAGACTATAGCAATCAGCCCCAGCATTTT.

The chain carries TRBV12-3 or TRBV12-4 and TRBJ2-7; perhaps TRBD1 as D (6 bases). V dropped 6 bases and J dropped 3 bases, with 12 bases sitting between them. The CDR3 loop spans 13 amino acids. The CDR3 DNA is TGTGCCAGCAGCCTACAGGGCGGCTACGAGCAGTACTTC. As protein: CASSLQGGYEQYF.